The 27 T cell receptor beta chains below come from one sample, sequenced in a study of T cell responses to AZD1222 COVID-19 vaccine. Clones were read by immunoSEQ multiplex PCR, and TCRdb kept only the in-frame ones, dropping some. Here the sample spans fewer than 180,000 clones, around 95% being singletons. Sequenced here: peripheral blood, sampled on day 0 of AZD1222 vaccination. These receptors came from an adult in good health.

The chain is built from TRBV5-5 and TRBJ2-3; possibly TRBD2 for D (6 bases). The germline gives CDR1 SGHKS, CDR2 YYEKEE (reference sequence). The CDR3 extends over 16 amino acids. Trimming pared 6 bases from V and 1 base from J, leaving 18 bases between. The CDR3 region is CASTHGGARGTDTQYF. The CDR3 nucleotides read TGTGCCAGCACCCACGGCGGGGCGCGAGGCACAGATACGCAGTATTTT. Variable domain in full (rest from reference TRBV5-5 and TRBJ2-3): DAGVTQSPTHLIKTRGQQVTLRCSPISGHKSVSWYQQVLGQGPQFIFQYYEKEERGRGNFPDRFSARQFPNYSSELNVNALLLGDSALYLCASTHGGARGTDTQYFGPGTRLTVL.

This clone has only one observation. The chain recombines TRBV6-5 with TRBJ2-3; the D is unclear. V was shortened by 2 bases and J by 0 bases, with 3 bases between the two germline ends. The CDR3 loop spans 13 amino acids. In germline, CDR1 is MNHEY, CDR2 SVGAGI. Here the CDR3 reads CASSYTSTDTQYF. The CDR3 DNA is TGTGCCAGCAGTTACACCAGCACAGATACGCAGTATTTT.

The genes are TRBV3-1 (or the pseudogene TRBV3-2) and TRBJ2-1, with D tentatively TRBD1 (6 bases). This CDR3 contains 18 residues. The V and J ends lost 4 bases and 1 base respectively, with 20 bases between them. CDR1 is LGHDT and CDR2 is YNNKEL in the germline V gene (reference sequence). In DNA, the CDR3 is TGTGCCAGCAGCCCACTCAAGGGGGACATTAAATCCTACAATGAGCAGTTCTTC. Protein: CASSPLKGDIKSYNEQFF.

About this clone itself: Other DNA sequences within the sample encode an identical CDR3. The chain uses TRBV27 and TRBJ1-6; perhaps TRBD1 as D (6 bases). The CDR3 runs to 14 residues. The V and J ends lost 2 bases and 4 bases respectively, with 6 bases between them. Per the germline V gene, CDR1 is MNHEY and CDR2 is SMNVEV (reference sequence). The CDR3 loop reads CASSLQGYNSPLHF. CDR3 coding DNA: TGTGCCAGCAGTTTACAGGGGTATAATTCACCCCTCCACTTT.

The chain carries TRBV7-2 and TRBJ2-2; the D gene is possibly TRBD2 (5 bases). The V and J ends lost 5 bases and 6 bases respectively, with 10 bases between them. CDR3 length equals 13 residues. Germline V lookup: CDR1 SGHTA, CDR2 FQGNSA. CDR3: CASSPSSPGELFF. CDR3 DNA sequence: TGTGCCAGCAGCCCTTCTAGCCCCGGGGAGCTGTTTTTT.

The V and J genes are TRBV27 and TRBJ1-1, with D possibly being TRBD1 (6 bases). V gave up 5 bases and J gave up 3 bases, with 16 bases separating them. CDR1 and CDR2 (germline): MNHEY, SMNVEV (reference sequence). CDR3 length equals 15 residues. CDR3 sequence: CASSPAGGGYTEAFF. CDR3 bases: TGTGCCAGCAGTCCCGCCGGAGGGGGATACACTGAAGCTTTCTTT.

The chain couples TRBV19 to TRBJ2-5; 8 nucleotides line up with TRBD1. The germline V gene has CDR1 LNHDA and CDR2 SQIVND (reference sequence). J gave up 4 bases and V 6 bases, and 7 bases lay outside the gene matches. The CDR3 is made up of 14 amino acids. CDR3 in amino acids: CASSPWTGLETQYF. The CDR3 DNA is TGTGCCAGTAGCCCGTGGACAGGGCTAGAGACCCAGTACTTC. Drawing the rest from reference TRBV19 and TRBJ2-5, the complete variable domain is DGGITQSPKYLFRKEGQNVTLSCEQNLNHDAMYWYRQDPGQGLRLIYYSQIVNDFQKGDIAEGYSVSREKKESFPLTVTSAQKNPTAFYLCASSPWTGLETQYFGPGTRLLVL.

The chain uses TRBV6-1 and TRBJ1-5; D is unclear. Germline V CDR1 and CDR2: MNHNS, SASEGT. V lost 3 bases and J lost 0, with 9 bases in between. This CDR3 spans 15 amino acids. The CDR3 here is CASSESVYSNQPQHF. CDR3 nucleotide sequence: TGTGCCAGCAGTGAGTCGGTATATAGCAATCAGCCCCAGCATTTT.

The CDR3 spells CASLQQGGGEQFF. CDR3 in DNA: TGTGCCAGCTTACAGCAAGGGGGGGGAGAGCAGTTCTTC. The gene calls are TRBV3-1 (or the pseudogene TRBV3-2) and TRBJ2-1; tentative D call: TRBD2 (7 bases). CDR3 length equals 13 residues. Looked up from germline, CDR1 is LGHDT and CDR2 is YNNKEL (reference sequence). Trimming pared 8 bases from V and 10 bases from J, leaving 18 bases between.

This sequence joins TRBV6-2 or TRBV6-3 and TRBJ1-6, with TRBD1 matching 10 bases. Germline loops: CDR1 MNHEY, CDR2 SVGEGT. The ends lost 0 bases at V and 8 bases at J; junction bases unmatched: 1. The CDR3 length is 15 residues. CDR3 in DNA: TGTGCCAGCAGTTACTCGGGGACAGGGGATTCACCCCTCCACTTT. Protein sequence: CASSYSGTGDSPLHF.

The chain couples TRBV18 to TRBJ2-1, with D tentatively TRBD2 (6 bases). Deletions cut 6 bases from V and 10 bases from J, with 19 bases between. The CDR3 extends over 14 amino acids. Germline lookup yields CDR1 KGHSH and CDR2 LQKENI. CDR3 nucleotides: TGTGCCAGCTCCCAGAGCGAAGGGAGGACGGAGCAGTTCTTC. The encoded protein is CASSQSEGRTEQFF.

The chain employs TRBV5-1 and TRBJ2-1; TRBD2 matches at 7 bases. CDR1 and CDR2 from the germline V gene are SGHRS and YFSETQ. The CDR3 has 15 amino acids. V shed 0 bases, J shed 1 base, and the junction held 1 base outside the gene matches. CDR3 DNA sequence: TGCGCCAGCAGCTTGGCGCGGGGGTCCTACAATGAGCAGTTCTTC. The encoded protein is CASSLARGSYNEQFF.

The chain links TRBV27 to TRBJ2-4; the match to TRBD1 covers 8 bases. Per the germline V gene, CDR1 is MNHEY and CDR2 is SMNVEV (reference sequence). This CDR3 is built from 15 residues. Unmatched junction bases numbered 15, after V lost 8 bases and J lost 9 bases. The chain's CDR3 is CASQSPPGTGGIQYF. CDR3 sequence (DNA): TGTGCCAGCCAGTCTCCACCCGGGACAGGTGGCATTCAGTACTTC.

The V call is TRBV9, the J call TRBJ2-1, with D possibly being TRBD2 (6 bases). Looked up from germline, CDR1 is SGDLS and CDR2 is YYNGEE. CDR3 size: 16 residues. Trimming took off 4 bases at V and 7 bases at J, with 21 bases between the two ends. The CDR3 loop is CASSPLSGAVLNEQFF. The CDR3 DNA reads TGTGCCAGCAGCCCATTGTCGGGAGCGGTACTAAATGAGCAGTTCTTC.

This chain connects TRBV5-5 to TRBJ1-5; a weak D match, TRBD1 (5 bases). Trimming removed 0 bases at V and 9 bases at J, with 16 bases between. This CDR3 contains 15 residues. Germline CDR1 SGHKS, CDR2 YYEKEE (reference sequence). CDR3 amino acids: CASSLGVGEMAPQHF. CDR3 DNA: TGTGCCAGCAGCTTGGGAGTAGGGGAAATGGCGCCCCAGCATTTT.

This clone was seen once. The CDR3 here is CASSESRGSGGAYNEQFF. The CDR3 DNA follows: TGCGCCAGCAGTGAGTCGAGGGGAAGCGGGGGGGCGTACAATGAGCAGTTCTTC. The V and J genes are TRBV10-1 and TRBJ2-1; TRBD2 matches 10 bases. CDR1 and CDR2 (germline): WNHNN, SYGVQD (reference sequence). Losses at the gene ends were 0 bases for V and 4 bases for J; bases not matched to a gene: 9. This CDR3 is 18 amino acids long.

This clone was counted once. The chain links TRBV5-5 to TRBJ2-1, with 10 positions matching TRBD2. The V and J ends lost 7 bases and 3 bases, in that order; junction bases with no gene match: 13. Germline values: CDR1 SGHKS, CDR2 YYEKEE (reference sequence). CDR3 size: 17 residues. CDR3 bases: TGTGCCAGCTTCACTAGCGGGACTGAGTGGGGCTACAATGAGCAGTTCTTC. Protein sequence: CASFTSGTEWGYNEQFF.

The chain carries TRBV7-2 and TRBJ2-3, with D unresolved. This CDR3 is built from 16 residues. In germline, CDR1 is SGHTA, CDR2 FQGNSA. V gave up 1 base and J gave up 4 bases, with 15 bases separating them. CDR3 sequence (DNA): TGTGCCAGCAGCTTAGTCTGGGGTGGGTTTGCAGATACGCAGTATTTT. Translation gives CASSLVWGGFADTQYF.

The J gene is TRBJ2-4, the V gene TRBV2; a possible D gene is TRBD1 (6 bases). With 6 bases removed from V and 9 bases from J, the gap between germline ends came to 18 bases. The germline gives CDR1 SNHLY, CDR2 FYNNEI. CDR3 length: 14 residues. Here the CDR3 reads CASRPTGSSGIQYF. DNA for the CDR3: TGTGCCAGCAGGCCAACAGGGTCATCAGGCATTCAGTACTTC.

The V gene is TRBV9, the J gene TRBJ1-1; 9 bases match TRBD1. Trimming cost V 3 bases and J 1 base; bases outside gene matches: 1. In germline, CDR1 is SGDLS, CDR2 YYNGEE. This CDR3 is built from 14 residues. Here the CDR3 DNA reads TGTGCCAGCAGCGAGGGACAGGGGAACACTGAAGCTTTCTTT. Protein product: CASSEGQGNTEAFF.

V is TRBV7-8 and J is TRBJ1-5; 7 bases are a match to TRBD1. J was trimmed by 5 bases and V by 5 bases; bases with no gene match: 6. The CDR3 loop spans 14 amino acids. Germline loops: CDR1 SGHVS, CDR2 FQNEAQ. The CDR3 coding sequence is TGTGCCAGCAGCGAATTAAGGGGGCATCAGCCCCAGCATTTT. This sequence encodes CASSELRGHQPQHF. The full variable domain, its missing parts supplied by reference TRBV7-8 and TRBJ1-5, is GAGVSQSPRYKVAKRGQDVALRCDPISGHVSLFWYQQALGQGPEFLTYFQNEAQLDKSGLPSDRFFAERPEGSVSTLKIQRTQQEDSAVYLCASSELRGHQPQHFGDGTRLSIL.

The genes are TRBV7-9 and TRBJ2-7; D may be TRBD1 or TRBD2 (5 bases each). Germline V gene data show CDR1 as SEHNR and CDR2 as FQNEAQ (reference sequence). The CDR3 length is 14 residues. V lost 5 bases to trimming and J lost 2 bases, with 13 bases between them. The CDR3 region has the DNA TGTGCCAGCAGCGTCCGGGACGGAGCCTACGAGCAGTACGTC. Protein product: CASSVRDGAYEQYV.

V and J are TRBV6-4 and TRBJ2-1; D gene uncertain. V lost 3 bases to trimming and J lost 5 bases, with 8 bases between them. CDR3 length: 13 amino acids. Germline loops: CDR1 MRHNA, CDR2 SNTAGT. This CDR3 is CASSERTHNEQFF. The CDR3 coding sequence is TGTGCCAGCAGTGAAAGGACCCACAATGAGCAGTTCTTC.

The V and J genes are TRBV20-1 and TRBJ2-1; no reliable D call. This CDR3 is built from 12 residues. Germline CDR1 and CDR2: DFQATT and SNEGSKA (reference sequence). Trimming pared 3 bases from V and 6 bases from J, leaving 9 bases between. CDR3 bases: TGCAGTGCTAGTCTACCGCTCAATGAGCAGTTCTTC. This codes for CSASLPLNEQFF.

The chain uses TRBV5-4 and TRBJ2-3, with 12 bases identical to TRBD2. Germline trimming cut 0 bases from V and 3 bases from J; bases unmatched to any gene: 5. The germline gives CDR1 SGHNT, CDR2 YYREEE (reference sequence). The CDR3 spans 17 residues. CDR3 loop: CASSLVLAGGPTDTQYF. CDR3 nucleotide sequence: TGTGCCAGCAGCTTGGTTCTAGCGGGAGGGCCGACAGATACGCAGTATTTT.

This sequence joins TRBV7-7 and TRBJ2-7; D is possibly TRBD2 (5 bases). The CDR3 contains 19 residues. V lost 5 bases and J lost 3, with 29 bases in between. Germline CDR1 SSHAT, CDR2 FNYEAQ (reference sequence). CDR3 coding DNA: TGTGCCAGCAGCCCGACCAGCGGATGCGGTGAGCCAGGACGCTACGAGCAGTACGTC. Amino acids: CASSPTSGCGEPGRYEQYV.

This clone was recorded only once. The CDR3 bases are TGCAGCGTCCGGGGAAGGGGAAACACCATATATTTT. Its protein is CSVRGRGNTIYF. The gene calls are TRBV29-1 and TRBJ1-3; D remains ambiguous. Trimming shortened V by 6 bases and J by 4 bases, and 10 bases separated the two germline ends. The germline V gene has CDR1 SQVTM and CDR2 ANQGSEA. The CDR3 covers 12 residues.